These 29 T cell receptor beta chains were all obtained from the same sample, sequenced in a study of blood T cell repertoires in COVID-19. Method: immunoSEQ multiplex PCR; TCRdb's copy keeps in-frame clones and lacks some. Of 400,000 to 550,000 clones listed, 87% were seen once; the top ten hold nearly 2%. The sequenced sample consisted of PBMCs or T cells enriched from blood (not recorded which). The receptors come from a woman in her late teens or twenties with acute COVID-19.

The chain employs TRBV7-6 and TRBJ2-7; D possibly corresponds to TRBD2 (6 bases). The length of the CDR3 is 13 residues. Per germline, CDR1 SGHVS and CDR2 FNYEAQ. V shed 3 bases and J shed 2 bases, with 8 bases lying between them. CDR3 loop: CASSFGGPYEQYF. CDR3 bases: TGTGCCAGCAGCTTTGGAGGGCCCTACGAGCAGTACTTC. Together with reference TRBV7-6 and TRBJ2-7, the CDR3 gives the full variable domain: GAGVSQSPRYKVTKRGQDVALRCDPISGHVSLYWYRQALGQGPEFLTYFNYEAQQDKSGLPNDRFSAERPEGSISTLTIQRTEQRDSAMYRCASSFGGPYEQYFGPGTRLTVT.

The CDR3 region has the DNA TGTGCCAGCAACTGGGGAGTTGGAAAGGGTACAGATACGCAGTATTTT. This sequence encodes CASNWGVGKGTDTQYF. V usage is TRBV7-2 and J usage is TRBJ2-3; D perhaps matches TRBD2 (5 bases). The germline V gene encodes CDR1 SGHTA and CDR2 FQGNSA. Trimming left V 7 bases short and J 3 bases short, with 20 bases between. The CDR3 is 16 amino acids.

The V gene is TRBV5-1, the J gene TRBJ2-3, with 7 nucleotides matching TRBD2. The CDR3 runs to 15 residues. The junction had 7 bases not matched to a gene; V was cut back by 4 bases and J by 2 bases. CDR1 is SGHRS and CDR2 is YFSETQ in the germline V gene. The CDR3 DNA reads TGCGCCAGCAGCCCGACTAGCCACCCCACAGATACGCAGTATTTT. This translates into CASSPTSHPTDTQYF.

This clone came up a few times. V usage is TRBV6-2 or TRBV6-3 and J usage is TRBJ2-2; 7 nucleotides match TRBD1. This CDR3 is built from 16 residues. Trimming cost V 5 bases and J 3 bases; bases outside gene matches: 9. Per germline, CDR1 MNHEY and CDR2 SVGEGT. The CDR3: CASSQGQVRYTGELFF. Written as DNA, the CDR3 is TGTGCCAGCAGTCAAGGACAGGTTAGATACACCGGGGAGCTGTTTTTT.

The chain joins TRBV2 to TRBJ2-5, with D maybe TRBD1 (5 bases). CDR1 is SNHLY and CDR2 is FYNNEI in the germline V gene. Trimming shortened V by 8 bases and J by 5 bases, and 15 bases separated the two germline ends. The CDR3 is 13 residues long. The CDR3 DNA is TGTGCCAGCGGCAGGGTCATGGAGGAGACCCAGTACTTC. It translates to CASGRVMEETQYF.

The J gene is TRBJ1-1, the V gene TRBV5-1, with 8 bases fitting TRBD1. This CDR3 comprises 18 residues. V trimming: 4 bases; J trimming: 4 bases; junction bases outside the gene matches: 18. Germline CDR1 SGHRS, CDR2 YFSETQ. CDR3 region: CASSPPGQESLLGTEAFF. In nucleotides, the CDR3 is TGCGCCAGCAGCCCACCGGGACAGGAATCCCTGCTGGGCACTGAAGCTTTCTTT.

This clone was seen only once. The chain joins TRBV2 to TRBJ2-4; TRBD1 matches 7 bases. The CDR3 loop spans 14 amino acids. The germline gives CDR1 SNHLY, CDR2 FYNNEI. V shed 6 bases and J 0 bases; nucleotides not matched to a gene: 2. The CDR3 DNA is TGTGCCAGCAGGACAGGGCTAGCCAAAAACATTCAGTACTTC. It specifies CASRTGLAKNIQYF. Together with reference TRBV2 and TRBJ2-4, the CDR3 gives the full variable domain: EPEVTQTPSHQVTQMGQEVILRCVPISNHLYFYWYRQILGQKVEFLVSFYNNEISEKSEIFDDQFSVERPDGSNFTLKIRSTKLEDSAMYFCASRTGLAKNIQYFGAGTRLSVL.

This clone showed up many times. The CDR3 loop reads CASRRRAGDTYNEQFF. In DNA, the CDR3 is TGTGCCAGCAGAAGAAGGGCGGGGGACACCTACAATGAGCAGTTCTTC. V gene TRBV13 combines with J gene TRBJ2-1; perhaps TRBD2 as D (7 bases). This CDR3 has 16 residues. Germline-derived CDR1 and CDR2 are PRHDT and FYEKMQ (reference sequence). Trimming cost V 6 bases and J 2 bases, with 17 bases left between them.

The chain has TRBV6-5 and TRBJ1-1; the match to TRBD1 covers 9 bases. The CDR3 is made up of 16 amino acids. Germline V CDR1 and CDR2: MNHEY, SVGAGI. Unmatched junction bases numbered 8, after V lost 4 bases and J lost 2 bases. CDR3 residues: CASSFTGTGRNTEAFF. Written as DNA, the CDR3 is TGTGCCAGCAGTTTTACCGGGACAGGGCGAAACACTGAAGCTTTCTTT.

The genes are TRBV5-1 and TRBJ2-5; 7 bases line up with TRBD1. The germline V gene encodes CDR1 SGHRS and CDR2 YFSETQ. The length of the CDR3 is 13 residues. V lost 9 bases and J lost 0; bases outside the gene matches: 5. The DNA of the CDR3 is TGCGCCACATCACAGGGGAACCAAGAGACCCAGTACTTC. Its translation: CATSQGNQETQYF.

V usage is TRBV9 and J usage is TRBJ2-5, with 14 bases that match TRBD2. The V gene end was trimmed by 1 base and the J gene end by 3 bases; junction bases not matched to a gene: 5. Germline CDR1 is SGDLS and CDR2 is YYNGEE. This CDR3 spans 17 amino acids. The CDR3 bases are TGTGCCAGCAGCGTAACCGGGACTAGCGGGAGAAAAGAGACCCAGTACTTC. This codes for CASSVTGTSGRKETQYF. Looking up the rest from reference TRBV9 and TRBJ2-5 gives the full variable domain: DSGVTQTPKHLITATGQRVTLRCSPRSGDLSVYWYQQSLDQGLQFLIQYYNGEERAKGNILERFSAQQFPDLHSELNLSSLELGDSALYFCASSVTGTSGRKETQYFGPGTRLLVL.

CDR3 bases: TGCGCCAGCAGCTTGGCCGGCAGGGGAATTGATGGCTACACCTTC. Residues: CASSLAGRGIDGYTF. The chain employs TRBV5-1 and TRBJ1-2; D may be TRBD1 (6 bases). This CDR3 comprises 15 residues. V was trimmed by 0 bases and J by 6 bases, leaving 15 bases between them. Germline V gene lookup returns CDR1 SGHRS and CDR2 YFSETQ.

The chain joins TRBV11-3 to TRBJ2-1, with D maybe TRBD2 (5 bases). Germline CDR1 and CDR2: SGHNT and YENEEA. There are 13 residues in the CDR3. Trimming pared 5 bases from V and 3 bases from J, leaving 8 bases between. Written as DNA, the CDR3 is TGTGCCAGCAGCCGGGGTGTCTACAATGAGCAGTTCTTC. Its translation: CASSRGVYNEQFF.

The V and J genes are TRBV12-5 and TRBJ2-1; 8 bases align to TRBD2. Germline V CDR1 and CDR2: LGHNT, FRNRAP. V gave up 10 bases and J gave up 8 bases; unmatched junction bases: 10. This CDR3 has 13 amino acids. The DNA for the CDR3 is TGTGCTACGTTGATAAGCGGGAGCGATGAGCAGTTCTTC. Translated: CATLISGSDEQFF.

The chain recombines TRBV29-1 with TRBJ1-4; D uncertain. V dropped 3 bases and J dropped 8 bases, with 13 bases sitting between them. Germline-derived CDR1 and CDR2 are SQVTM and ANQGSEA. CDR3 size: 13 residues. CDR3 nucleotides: TGCAGCGTTGATCGGGCGGGTTCCGAAAAACTGTTTTTT. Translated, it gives CSVDRAGSEKLFF.

CDR3 coding DNA: TGTGCCAGTAGTAAGGGACTTCCTGAAAAACTGTTTTTT. Amino acids: CASSKGLPEKLFF. This sequence joins TRBV19 and TRBJ1-4, with D perhaps matching TRBD1 (5 bases). The germline V and J ends were trimmed by 4 bases and 7 bases, with 10 bases remaining between them. The V gene's germline CDR1 is LNHDA and CDR2 SQIVND (reference sequence). This CDR3 has 13 residues.

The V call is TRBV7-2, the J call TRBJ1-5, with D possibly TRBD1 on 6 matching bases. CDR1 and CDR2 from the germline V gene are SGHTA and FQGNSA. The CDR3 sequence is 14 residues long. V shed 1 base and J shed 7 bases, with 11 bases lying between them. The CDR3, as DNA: TGTGCCAGCAGCTTAGTTCAGGGGCCGCAGCCCCAGCATTTT. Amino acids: CASSLVQGPQPQHF.

The CDR3 protein is CASSQDLRGLGQWPGNTIYF. Written as DNA, the CDR3 is TGCGCCAGCAGCCAAGACTTGCGGGGACTAGGACAGTGGCCTGGAAACACCATATATTTT. V gene TRBV4-1 combines with J gene TRBJ1-3, with D tentatively TRBD1 (6 bases). Germline loops: CDR1 MGHRA, CDR2 YSYEKL. The CDR3 spans 20 residues. Deletions cut 0 bases from V and 2 bases from J, with 23 bases between.

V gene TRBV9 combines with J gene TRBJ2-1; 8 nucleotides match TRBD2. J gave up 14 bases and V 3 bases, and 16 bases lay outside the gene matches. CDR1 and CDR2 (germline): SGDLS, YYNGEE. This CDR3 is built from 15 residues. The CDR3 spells CASSGHGLADDNKFF. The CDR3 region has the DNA TGTGCCAGCAGCGGACACGGACTAGCCGACGACAACAAGTTCTTC. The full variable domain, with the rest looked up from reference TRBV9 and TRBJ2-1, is DSGVTQTPKHLITATGQRVTLRCSPRSGDLSVYWYQQSLDQGLQFLIQYYNGEERAKGNILERFSAQQFPDLHSELNLSSLELGDSALYFCASSGHGLADDNKFFGPGTRLTVL.

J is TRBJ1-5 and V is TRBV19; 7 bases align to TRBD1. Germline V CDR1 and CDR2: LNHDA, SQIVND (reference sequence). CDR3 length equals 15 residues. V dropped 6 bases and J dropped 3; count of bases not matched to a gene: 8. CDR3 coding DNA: TGTGCCAGTAGCCCCGCGGGACAGCCCAATCAGCCCCAGCATTTT. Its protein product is CASSPAGQPNQPQHF.

The CDR3 spells CASSYAGAGNQPQHF. CDR3 sequence (DNA): TGTGCCAGCAGTTACGCAGGGGCAGGTAATCAGCCCCAGCATTTT. V usage is TRBV6-5 and J usage is TRBJ1-5, with a weak D call TRBD1 (6 bases). CDR1 MNHEY and CDR2 SVGAGI come from the germline V gene. The CDR3 is 15 residues long. Deletions cut 2 bases from V and 4 bases from J, with 12 bases between.

The CDR3 spells CASSLNARGGYTF. DNA for the CDR3: TGTGCCAGCAGCTTAAACGCTAGGGGTGGCTACACCTTC. The gene calls are TRBV7-2 and TRBJ1-2; a weak D match, TRBD1 (5 bases). The V end was cut by 2 bases, the J end by 7 bases, with 11 bases between. This CDR3 comprises 13 residues. Germline CDR1 and CDR2: SGHTA and FQGNSA.

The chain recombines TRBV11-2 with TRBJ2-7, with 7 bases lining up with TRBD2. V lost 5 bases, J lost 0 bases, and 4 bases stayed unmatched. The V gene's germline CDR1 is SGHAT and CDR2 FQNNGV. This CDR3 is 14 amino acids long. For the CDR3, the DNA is TGTGCCAGCAGCCCAGGACTAGTCTCCTACGAGCAGTACTTC. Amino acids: CASSPGLVSYEQYF.

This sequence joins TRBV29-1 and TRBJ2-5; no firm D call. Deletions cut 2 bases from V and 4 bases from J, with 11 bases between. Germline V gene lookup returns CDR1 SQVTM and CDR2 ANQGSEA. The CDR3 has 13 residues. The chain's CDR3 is CSVELNPGETQYF. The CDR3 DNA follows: TGCAGCGTTGAACTGAACCCGGGAGAGACCCAGTACTTC.

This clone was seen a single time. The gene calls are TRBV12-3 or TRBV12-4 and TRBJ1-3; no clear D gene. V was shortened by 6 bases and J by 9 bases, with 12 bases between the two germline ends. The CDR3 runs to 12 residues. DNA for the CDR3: TGTGCCAGCAGAACGGCGGGTAGCACCATATATTTT. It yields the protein CASRTAGSTIYF.

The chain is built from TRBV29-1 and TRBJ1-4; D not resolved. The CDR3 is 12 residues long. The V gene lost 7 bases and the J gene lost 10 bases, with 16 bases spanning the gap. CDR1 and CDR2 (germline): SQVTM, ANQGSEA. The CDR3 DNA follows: TGCAGCGCCCTGCCTGAGGCGGGAAAACTGTTTTTT. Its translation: CSALPEAGKLFF.

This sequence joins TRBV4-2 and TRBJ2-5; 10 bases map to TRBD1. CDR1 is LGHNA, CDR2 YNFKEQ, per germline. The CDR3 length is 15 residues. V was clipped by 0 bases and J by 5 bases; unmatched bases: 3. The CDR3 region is CASSQERTGGETQYF. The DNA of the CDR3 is TGTGCCAGCAGCCAAGAACGGACAGGGGGTGAGACCCAGTACTTC.

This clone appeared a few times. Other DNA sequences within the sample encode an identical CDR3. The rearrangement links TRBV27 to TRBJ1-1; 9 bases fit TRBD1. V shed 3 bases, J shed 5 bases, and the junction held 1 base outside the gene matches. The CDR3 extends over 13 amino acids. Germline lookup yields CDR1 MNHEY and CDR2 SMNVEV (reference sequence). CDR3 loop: CASSLTGGTEAFF. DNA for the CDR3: TGTGCCAGCAGTTTGACAGGGGGGACTGAAGCTTTCTTT.

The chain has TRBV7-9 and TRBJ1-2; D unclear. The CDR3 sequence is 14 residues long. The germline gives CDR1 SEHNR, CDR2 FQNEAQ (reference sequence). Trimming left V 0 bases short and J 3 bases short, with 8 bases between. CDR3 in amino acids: CASSLAMAYYGYTF. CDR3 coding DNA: TGTGCCAGCAGCTTAGCAATGGCTTACTATGGCTACACCTTC.